The 16 T cell receptor beta chains below come from one sample, sequenced in a study of blood T cell repertoires in COVID-19. The repertoire was sequenced with immunoSEQ multiplex PCR; TCRdb's copy has only in-frame clones and lacks some. The data contain roughly 220,000 clones, around 82% of them singletons. Material for sequencing was peripheral blood. These receptors were collected from a woman aged 25 to 39 who had recovered from COVID-19.

The chain combines TRBV6-5 with TRBJ2-1; TRBD2 aligns across 13 bases. The CDR3 is made up of 14 amino acids. Germline V CDR1 and CDR2: MNHEY, SVGAGI. With V trimmed by 7 bases and J by 7 bases, 4 bases remained unmatched. The CDR3 here is CASKWTSGRNEQFF. CDR3 DNA: TGTGCCAGCAAATGGACTAGCGGGAGAAATGAGCAGTTCTTC.

V gene TRBV6-5 combines with J gene TRBJ2-5; 9 bases agree with TRBD2. The length of the CDR3 is 15 residues. CDR1 and CDR2 (germline): MNHEY, SVGAGI. J was trimmed by 2 bases and V by 7 bases; bases with no gene match: 8. For the CDR3, the DNA is TGTGCCAGCATGGGGCTAGCGGGACTTCAAGAGACCCAGTACTTC. Its translation is CASMGLAGLQETQYF.

V gene TRBV29-1 combines with J gene TRBJ2-5, with TRBD2 matching over 7 bases. Germline CDR1 is SQVTM and CDR2 is ANQGSEA. The CDR3 has 12 amino acids. The V gene end was trimmed by 8 bases and the J gene end by 5 bases; junction bases not matched to a gene: 8. The CDR3 coding sequence is TGCAGCTCAAGACTAGCCGGGGAGACCCAGTACTTC. Amino acid sequence: CSSRLAGETQYF. The variable domain in full, with the rest retrieved from reference TRBV29-1 and TRBJ2-5, is SAVISQKPSRDICQRGTSLTIQCQVDSQVTMMFWYRQQPGQSLTLIATANQGSEATYESGFVIDKFPISRPNLTFSTLTVSNMSPEDSSIYLCSSRLAGETQYFGPGTRLLVL.

The chain is built from TRBV3-1 (or the pseudogene TRBV3-2) and TRBJ2-7, with 9 bases lining up with TRBD2. The CDR3 is 15 amino acids. Germline V gives CDR1 LGHDT, CDR2 YNNKEL (reference sequence). The ends lost 5 bases at V and 4 bases at J; junction bases unmatched: 9. The CDR3 region is CASSGVAGDYYEQYF. CDR3 sequence (DNA): TGTGCCAGCAGCGGGGTAGCGGGAGATTATTACGAGCAGTACTTC.

This chain connects TRBV5-6 to TRBJ2-2, with TRBD2 identical over 8 bases. J was trimmed by 6 bases and V by 3 bases; bases with no gene match: 7. Germline V CDR1 and CDR2: SGHDT, YYEEEE. This CDR3 region has 15 residues. The CDR3, as DNA: TGTGCCAGCAGCTCAAGCGGGAGTTGGGCCGGGGAGCTGTTTTTT. Encoded protein: CASSSSGSWAGELFF.

J is TRBJ2-3 and V is TRBV5-5; 11 nucleotides agree with TRBD2. The CDR3 runs to 16 residues. The germline V gene encodes CDR1 SGHKS and CDR2 YYEKEE (reference sequence). V lost 1 base and J lost 2; bases outside the gene matches: 3. As DNA, the CDR3 is TGTGCCAGCAGCTTGTGGACTAGCGGGTACACAGATACGCAGTATTTT. Its translation: CASSLWTSGYTDTQYF.

The chain is built from TRBV2 and TRBJ1-1, with D maybe TRBD1 (5 bases). The CDR3 has 12 amino acids. V was cut by 6 bases and J by 4 bases, with 9 bases left in between. The germline gives CDR1 SNHLY, CDR2 FYNNEI. The CDR3 nucleotides are TGTGCCAGCAGCCAGGGCGTCACTGAAGCTTTCTTT. It specifies CASSQGVTEAFF.

This clone has a handful of counts. V is TRBV19 and J is TRBJ2-7; D gene ambiguous. CDR1 and CDR2 (germline): LNHDA, SQIVND (reference sequence). The CDR3 consists of 14 residues. The ends were cut back, 3 bases at V and 0 bases at J, with 9 bases in the middle. The CDR3 here is CASSMRPLSYEQYF. Written as DNA, the CDR3 is TGTGCCAGTAGTATGAGGCCCCTCTCCTACGAGCAGTACTTC.

CDR3 amino acids: CASSIHWTGKSYEQYF. The CDR3, as DNA: TGTGCCAGTAGTATCCACTGGACAGGGAAGTCCTACGAGCAGTACTTC. The rearrangement links TRBV19 to TRBJ2-7, with TRBD1 identical over 8 bases. The V and J ends lost 3 bases and 1 base, in that order; junction bases with no gene match: 8. In germline, CDR1 is LNHDA, CDR2 SQIVND (reference sequence). The CDR3 is 16 amino acids.

This chain joins TRBV28 and TRBJ1-1; D gene uncertain. CDR1 and CDR2 (germline): MDHEN, SYDVKM. The CDR3 covers 15 residues. Trimming pared 5 bases from V and 4 bases from J, leaving 17 bases between. CDR3 sequence: CASSPPKGGGTEAFF. The CDR3 bases are TGTGCCAGCAGTCCCCCCAAGGGTGGAGGCACTGAAGCTTTCTTT.

V gene TRBV27 combines with J gene TRBJ2-7; D perhaps matches TRBD1 (6 bases). From germline, CDR1 is MNHEY and CDR2 SMNVEV (reference sequence). Trimming took 6 bases from V and 3 from J, leaving 18 bases between them. The CDR3 sequence is 15 residues long. The CDR3 protein is CASRKTGFYVYEQYF. CDR3 DNA sequence: TGTGCCAGCAGAAAAACAGGGTTCTATGTCTACGAGCAGTACTTC.

The rearrangement uses TRBV5-1 and TRBJ2-3; 7 bases align to TRBD1. Germline CDR1 SGHRS, CDR2 YFSETQ. CDR3 length equals 16 residues. The trim removed 4 bases at V and 2 bases at J, leaving 10 bases unmatched. The CDR3, as DNA: TGCGCCAGCAGCCTCCGGACAGGCGGGCCCACAGATACGCAGTATTTT. This sequence encodes CASSLRTGGPTDTQYF.

The CDR3 spells CASSFIQVGGNEQFF. CDR3 coding DNA: TGTGCCAGCAGTTTCATACAGGTCGGAGGGAATGAGCAGTTCTTC. J is TRBJ2-1 and V is TRBV27, with D perhaps TRBD2 (6 bases). The CDR3 is 15 amino acids. Per germline, CDR1 MNHEY and CDR2 SMNVEV (reference sequence). V lost 3 bases and J lost 7, with 16 bases in between.

This rearrangement joins TRBV3-1 (or the pseudogene TRBV3-2) to TRBJ2-7, with TRBD2 as a possible D gene (6 bases). The CDR3 runs to 13 residues. Looked up from germline, CDR1 is LGHDT and CDR2 is YNNKEL (reference sequence). The ends were cut back, 3 bases at V and 6 bases at J, with 12 bases in the middle. CDR3 in amino acids: CASSQGRGGEQYF. CDR3 bases: TGTGCCAGCAGCCAGGGTCGGGGAGGCGAGCAGTACTTC.

J is TRBJ2-2 and V is TRBV28; 11 bases fit TRBD2. V was pared by 10 bases and J by 0 bases, with 4 bases of the junction left unmatched. CDR1 and CDR2 (germline): MDHEN, SYDVKM. CDR3 length equals 15 residues. The CDR3 here is CATSLAGANTGELFF. CDR3 bases: TGTGCCACCTCACTAGCGGGAGCGAACACCGGGGAGCTGTTTTTT.

This clone was detected once. The rearrangement uses TRBV3-1 (or the pseudogene TRBV3-2) and TRBJ1-6; TRBD1 is a possible D gene (6 bases). Trimming took off 3 bases at V and 7 bases at J, with 10 bases between the two ends. The CDR3 consists of 14 residues. Germline V lookup: CDR1 LGHDT, CDR2 YNNKEL (reference sequence). The CDR3 DNA is TGTGCCAGCAGCCAGTCAAGGGGGAATTCACCCCTCCACTTT. Translation gives CASSQSRGNSPLHF.